Below, 4 T cell receptor beta chains from the same sample are listed, as sequenced in a study of regulatory T cells in long-lasting Graves disease. Investigators prepared the TCR beta libraries by applying iRepertoire HTBI primers and Arm-PCR of CDR3 regions. TCRdb re-analysed the multiplex PCR reads in MiXCR, keeping a single row per CDR3 protein. The table includes over 300,000 distinct CDR3 sequences, roughly 21% detected once. Specified time point: persistent/refractory GD, antithyroid drugs over 5 years with positive TRAb. RNA extracted from PBMCs served as the sequencing template. The starting material was peripheral blood mononuclear cells (PBMCs), obtained when the disease was refractory, from a patient treated with antithyroid drugs. Every receptor here comes from a female donor with Graves disease.

The sample holds many counts of this clonotype. The gene calls are TRBV28 and TRBJ1-1, with 8 bases identical to TRBD1. With V trimmed by 9 bases and J by 4 bases, 7 bases remained unmatched. CDR3 length: 13 residues. Germline CDR1 is MDHEN and CDR2 is SYDVKM. CDR3 amino acids: CASKTGVGTEAFF. The CDR3 DNA reads as TGTGCCAGTAAGACAGGGGTGGGCACTGAAGCTTTCTTT. The full variable domain, completed using reference TRBV28 and TRBJ1-1, is DVKVTQSSRYLVKRTGEKVFLECVQDMDHENMFWYRQDPGLGLRLIYFSYDVKMKEKGDIPEGYSVSREKKERFSLILESASTNQTSMYLCASKTGVGTEAFFGQGTRLTVV.

V is TRBV7-9 and J is TRBJ1-2, with TRBD1 identical over 7 bases. Looked up from germline, CDR1 is SEHNR and CDR2 is FQNEAQ (reference sequence). The V gene end was trimmed by 5 bases and the J gene end by 10 bases; junction bases not matched to a gene: 10. This CDR3 contains 13 residues. CDR3: CASSPRDSRIYTF. CDR3 in DNA: TGTGCCAGCAGCCCCCGGGACAGTCGTATCTACACCTTC.

This clonotype was counted at least ten times. The chain employs TRBV20-1 and TRBJ1-5, with a possible D match to TRBD1 (5 bases). V lost 1 base and J lost 4, with 14 bases in between. Germline V lookup: CDR1 DFQATT, CDR2 SNEGSKA (reference sequence). This CDR3 has 15 amino acids. The CDR3 sequence is CSARAVGVRNQPQHF. CDR3 nucleotides: TGCAGTGCTAGAGCGGTGGGGGTTCGGAATCAGCCCCAGCATTTT.

This clonotype was picked up a small number of times. The CDR3 protein is CASSLGAGTKATNEKLFF. The CDR3 DNA follows: TGCGCCAGCAGCTTGGGGGCCGGGACCAAGGCAACTAATGAAAAACTGTTTTTT. V gene TRBV5-1 combines with J gene TRBJ1-4; D might be TRBD1 (5 bases). This CDR3 has 18 residues. CDR1 is SGHRS, CDR2 YFSETQ, per germline. V was clipped by 0 bases and J by 0 bases, with 15 bases between them.